The sequence of this TCR beta chain was determined in a study of a mutant IDH1 vaccine in newly diagnosed glioma. About the research overall: Among treated patients, roughly 62% were male and 37.5% female, and mean age was about 41 years.

As for time point: baseline, week 1 (first vaccination visit). The treatment is: pre-vaccination baseline after standard-of-care therapy. Tumors from donors were new WHO grade 3 or 4 IDH1-mutant astrocytomas with ATRX loss. The study's findings and limits: There were vaccine-induced immune responses in 90% to 95% of the patients.

After removal of 1 base from V and 4 bases from J, the junction contained 5 bases not matched to a gene. CDR1 is PRHDT, CDR2 FYEKMQ, per germline (reference sequence). This CDR3 comprises 15 residues. Sequenced by immunoSEQ multiplex PCR; TCRdb stores in-frame clones only, minus some. The sample shows 50,000 to 65,000 clones, approximately 78% of them seen only once. Concerning this clone itself: No antigen is known for it.

This receptor was taken from a man aged 18-30 years with glioma. Source: PBMCs, taken from a glioma patient treated with radiotherapy, temozolomide or both. J is TRBJ2-7 and V is TRBV13, with TRBD1 matching 9 bases. The CDR3, as DNA: TGTGCCAGCAGCTTAGTGGGACAGGGTCAGTACGAGCAGTACTTC. Translating it yields CASSLVGQGQYEQYF.